This T cell receptor beta chain stems from a study of OX40 agonist ivuxolimab in advanced cancers. Study context: A diagnosis of hepatocellular carcinoma, melanoma, renal cell or head and neck cancer was present in dose-escalation patients. The eligibility criteria allowed prior anti-PD-1, anti-PD-L1 or anti-CTLA-4 therapy, and approximately 38% had some.

This clone appeared a single time. Its antigen is currently unknown. Study-level points and caveats: Specificity for antigen went undetermined in the expanded peripheral T cells. On average, CD8+ T cells had more expanded clones than CD4+.

Germline loops: CDR1 MNHEY, CDR2 SVGAGI. The V segment lost 8 bases and the J segment 5 bases; nucleotides outside the gene matches: 6. This CDR3 region has 13 residues. Only in-frame clones appear in the TCRdb table, and some are missing; sequencing was by immunoSEQ multiplex PCR. Counted here are nearly 80,000 clones, roughly 81% occurring once; the ten biggest clones make up roughly 25%. The sequenced sample was CD4+ or CD8+ T cells sorted from blood, obtained in a trial of the OX40 agonist ivuxolimab. The rearrangement uses TRBV6-5 and TRBJ1-2; the match to TRBD1 covers 9 bases. The TCR comes from an adult with an advanced solid tumor such as melanoma, head and neck, liver or kidney cancer. The CDR3, as DNA: TGTGCCAGCGGAGGGGGACAGGGATATGGCTACACCTTC. This gives the protein CASGGGQGYGYTF.